This TCR beta chain was profiled in a study of tissue T cells after allogeneic stem cell transplantation. On this clone itself: Its antigen is currently unknown. Mouse germline and gene names are used. The read is 1 residue too short to cover the CDR3 end, so that end is filled in from the germline J gene.

General study findings and limits: Within patients, tissue anatomy strongly shaped TCR repertoire composition. Only a limited share of tissue TCRs appeared in blood or spleen. Across patients, clones rarely overlapped, yet motif clusters were shared tissue-specifically.

TCRdb keeps only in-frame clones here, not all; method: immunoSEQ multiplex PCR. This sample has some 750 clones, with 65% to 80% found just once. Trimming pared 0 bases from V and 3 bases from J, leaving 5 bases between. CDR3 length: 13 amino acids. Germline CDR1 reads GKSSPN; CDR2 reads SITVG. This sequence was found in a female BALB/c mouse in good health. The mouse strain carries the MHC haplotype H2-d. Material for sequencing was gut tissue. The gene calls are TRBV31 and TRBJ1-4; D is undetermined. This chain's CDR3 is CAWSLRANERLFF. The CDR3 bases that were read are TGTGCCTGGAGTCTAAGGGCCAACGAAAGATTATTT.